One sample yielded the 14 T cell receptor beta chains listed below, sequenced in a study of blood T cells in healthy people across ages. Together with a sample-barcoded 5' primer, a J-beta primer mix was included in a second PCR lasting roughly 6 to 12 cycles. MiXCR, run by TCRdb on the 5' RACE reads, gives a single entry per CDR3 protein. The repertoire holds roughly 800,000 distinct CDR3 sequences, with around 24% as singletons. These data are also associated with another study on T cells of mothers and their children.

Source material: blood. The source of these receptors is a boy between 5 and 17 years old in good health.

The CDR3 is CAISESQSNEKLFF. Written as DNA, the CDR3 is TGTGCCATCAGTGAGTCACAGAGTAATGAAAAACTGTTTTTT. V usage is TRBV10-3 and J usage is TRBJ1-4, with D hard to call. Germline CDR1 ENHRY, CDR2 SYGVKD. The CDR3 sequence is 14 residues long. V shed 0 bases and J shed 4 bases, with 6 bases lying between them.

In this sample, this clonotype turned up a few times. The chain employs TRBV20-1 and TRBJ1-2, with 7 bases identical to TRBD1. V was clipped by 3 bases and J by 7 bases; unmatched bases: 14. CDR3 size: 15 residues. From germline, CDR1 is DFQATT and CDR2 SNEGSKA (reference sequence). The DNA for the CDR3 is TGCAGTGCTAGGCCCATTGACAGGGACTCGAGTGGCTACACCTTC. Its protein product is CSARPIDRDSSGYTF.

V usage is TRBV4-1 and J usage is TRBJ2-1; D gene uncertain. This CDR3 region has 20 residues. The V end was cut by 3 bases, the J end by 7 bases, with 31 bases between. Germline V gene sequence: CDR1 MGHRA, CDR2 YSYEKL. The CDR3 loop reads CASSHPSQITMSSSRNEQFF. CDR3 nucleotide sequence: TGCGCCAGCAGCCACCCCTCGCAGATTACAATGAGCAGTTCGAGGAATGAGCAGTTCTTC.

This clonotype was observed a few times. The chain joins TRBV27 to TRBJ2-3; 7 nucleotides align to TRBD2. The V gene end was trimmed by 11 bases and the J gene end by 7 bases; junction bases not matched to a gene: 12. This CDR3 has 13 amino acids. Germline V gives CDR1 MNHEY, CDR2 SMNVEV (reference sequence). CDR3 residues: CAVSGGPWHTQYF. The CDR3 region has the DNA TGTGCCGTCTCGGGGGGTCCTTGGCATACGCAGTATTTT.

This clonotype was found a few times. The chain joins TRBV5-1 to TRBJ2-3; TRBD2 is a possible D gene (5 bases). The V and J ends lost 3 bases and 1 base respectively, with 9 bases between them. Germline loops: CDR1 SGHRS, CDR2 YFSETQ. The CDR3 spans 14 residues. The CDR3 nucleotides read TGCGCCAGCAGCTCTTGGACTGGCACAGATACGCAGTATTTT. It yields the protein CASSSWTGTDTQYF. Complete variable domain (other parts from reference TRBV5-1 and TRBJ2-3): KAGVTQTPRYLIKTRGQQVTLSCSPISGHRSVSWYQQTPGQGLQFLFEYFSETQRNKGNFPGRFSGRQFSNSRSEMNVSTLELGDSALYLCASSSWTGTDTQYFGPGTRLTVL.

The genes are TRBV20-1 and TRBJ2-2, with a weak D call TRBD1 (6 bases). V lost 6 bases and J 1 base, leaving 9 bases between the germline ends. Germline values: CDR1 DFQATT, CDR2 SNEGSKA (reference sequence). The CDR3 is made up of 13 amino acids. CDR3 in DNA: TGCAGTGCCCCCAGGGGGAACACCGGGGAGCTGTTTTTT. Translating gives CSAPRGNTGELFF.

The DNA for the CDR3 is TGTGCCAGCAGCTTAGGCCGGGACAGGGCCCTGAGGAATGAGCAGTTCTTC. This sequence encodes CASSLGRDRALRNEQFF. This chain joins TRBV11-2 and TRBJ2-1; 9 bases are a match to TRBD1. V lost 1 base, J lost 7 bases, and 11 bases stayed unmatched. The CDR3 runs to 17 residues. Germline assignment: CDR1 SGHAT and CDR2 FQNNGV. The full variable domain, in which reference TRBV11-2 and TRBJ2-1 provide the parts outside the CDR3, is EAGVAQSPRYKIIEKRQSVAFWCNPISGHATLYWYQQILGQGPKLLIQFQNNGVVDDSQLPKDRFSAERLKGVDSTLKIQPAKLEDSAVYLCASSLGRDRALRNEQFFGPGTRLTVL.

The V and J genes are TRBV6-5 and TRBJ2-5; tentative D call: TRBD2 (5 bases). CDR1 and CDR2 (germline): MNHEY, SVGAGI. The length of the CDR3 is 13 residues. V shed 0 bases and J shed 11 bases, with 13 bases lying between them. CDR3 bases: TGTGCCAGCAGTTACTCGCGGGCGGGTGAGCAGTACTTC. Its protein product is CASSYSRAGEQYF.

Notes on this clonotype: One end of the junction varies from germline; a read error may be responsible. The V gene is TRBV28, the J gene TRBJ1-2; D is uncertain. Germline V gene data show CDR1 as MDHEN and CDR2 as SYDVKM. The CDR3 runs to 14 residues. The CDR3 sequence: CANSASVGGYGYTF. The CDR3 nucleotides read TGTGCCAACAGTGCCTCCGTAGGAGGGTATGGCTACACCTTC.

The chain carries TRBV7-3 and TRBJ2-5, with D hard to call. The end of the DNA is better explained by TRBJ2-1, so the J call may be wrong. CDR1 is SGHTA and CDR2 is FQGTGA in the germline V gene. The CDR3 is 14 amino acids. CDR3 sequence: CASSPTPTYGEQFF. The DNA of the CDR3 is TGTGCCAGCAGCCCAACCCCGACCTACGGTGAGCAGTTCTTC.

This sequence joins TRBV5-1 and TRBJ2-7, with TRBD1 matching over 8 bases. CDR3 size: 15 residues. V shed 2 bases, J shed 4 bases, and the junction held 8 bases outside the gene matches. Germline assignment: CDR1 SGHRS and CDR2 YFSETQ. This CDR3 is CASSFLTGAVYEQYF. In DNA form, the CDR3 reads TGCGCCAGCAGCTTTCTGACAGGGGCTGTTTACGAGCAGTACTTC.

In this sample, this clonotype turned up many times. This rearrangement joins TRBV5-6 to TRBJ2-1, with a possible D match to TRBD1 (5 bases). Trimming took 0 bases from V and 5 from J, leaving 12 bases between them. The length of the CDR3 is 15 residues. Per the germline V gene, CDR1 is SGHDT and CDR2 is YYEEEE. CDR3 nucleotide sequence: TGTGCCAGCAGCTTGGACGTATGGGGCCACAATGAGCAGTTCTTC. This sequence encodes CASSLDVWGHNEQFF.

The rearrangement joins TRBV29-1 to TRBJ2-1; D uncertain. Germline lookup yields CDR1 SQVTM and CDR2 ANQGSEA. V lost 5 bases and J lost 4, with 6 bases in between. The CDR3 spans 11 residues. The CDR3 nucleotides are TGCAGCGTTAGGGAATACAATGAGCAGTTCTTC. Amino acid sequence: CSVREYNEQFF.

In this sample, this clonotype turned up once. The chain combines TRBV7-3 with TRBJ2-3; D is perhaps TRBD1 (6 bases). The CDR3 runs to 15 residues. CDR1 is SGHTA and CDR2 is FQGTGA in the germline V gene. Trimming shortened V by 1 base and J by 6 bases, and 14 bases separated the two germline ends. The CDR3 loop reads CASSLMGAGVDTQYF. CDR3 nucleotides: TGTGCCAGCAGCTTAATGGGGGCTGGCGTGGATACGCAGTATTTT.